The 4 T cell receptor beta chains below were found in one sample sequenced in a study of T cell responses to AZD1222 COVID-19 vaccine. Libraries were prepared by immunoSEQ multiplex PCR; TCRdb keeps only in-frame clonotypes and omits some of them. The data hold fewer than 100,000 clones, with about 90% observed a single time. The source material was peripheral blood, sampled on day 0 of AZD1222 vaccination. These TCRs come from an adult in good health.

This sequence joins TRBV2 and TRBJ2-7, with TRBD1 as a possible D gene (5 bases). The germline V and J ends were trimmed by 10 bases and 0 bases, with 19 bases remaining between them. The CDR3 consists of 15 residues. The germline gives CDR1 SNHLY, CDR2 FYNNEI. CDR3 sequence reads: CAIITGGRASYEQYF. Here the CDR3 DNA reads TGTGCCATTATTACAGGCGGAAGGGCCTCCTACGAGCAGTACTTC.

The chain uses TRBV18 and TRBJ2-7; D gene ambiguous. This CDR3 has 13 amino acids. Germline V gives CDR1 KGHSH, CDR2 LQKENI. V was cut by 2 bases and J by 6 bases, with 11 bases left in between. CDR3 in DNA: TGTGCCAGCTCACCAGTGGAAGGCTCCGAGCAGTACTTC. The encoded protein is CASSPVEGSEQYF.

This rearrangement joins TRBV27 to TRBJ2-7, with 11 bases fitting TRBD2. The CDR3 covers 16 residues. The trim removed 4 bases at V and 0 bases at J, leaving 5 bases unmatched. The V gene's germline CDR1 is MNHEY and CDR2 SMNVEV (reference sequence). The CDR3 spells CASSSLAGGSSYEQYF. The CDR3 DNA sequence: TGTGCCAGCAGTTCCCTAGCGGGGGGTAGCTCCTACGAGCAGTACTTC.

The chain joins TRBV11-2 to TRBJ2-6, with D tentatively TRBD2 (5 bases). The V end was cut by 1 base, the J end by 2 bases, with 12 bases between. CDR1 and CDR2 from the germline V gene are SGHAT and FQNNGV. The CDR3 loop spans 17 amino acids. CDR3 sequence: CASSLGLLGAGANVLTF. The CDR3 DNA reads as TGTGCCAGCAGCTTAGGCCTTCTCGGGGCTGGGGCCAACGTCCTGACTTTC.